The 15 T cell receptor beta chains in this list originate from one sample, sequenced in a study of blood T cells in healthy people across ages (dated by TCRdb to between 2014 and 2016). The library was generated by 5' RACE. The reads were generated on an Illumina HiSeq 2500. A second PCR of about 6 to 11 cycles was performed with a sample-barcoded 5' primer and a J-beta primer mix. The raw public reads went through TCRdb reprocessing: fastp at Q25, MiXCR clone calling, in-frame beta chains kept. Every entry covers one CDR3 protein and lists the most common genes and DNA from its rows. Within this sample are 1.5 million to 2 million distinct CDR3 sequences, with approximately 28% of them counted one time only. The ten biggest clones cover 6.5% to 8.5% of the sample. Sequenced material: blood. The receptor set was obtained from a young woman in good health.

Notes on this clonotype: Mismatch with germline at one junction end may stem from a read error. The chain links TRBV5-5 to TRBJ2-7; D may be TRBD1 (5 bases). TRBJ2-5 matches the DNA end more closely, so the J call is doubtful. In germline, CDR1 is SGHKS, CDR2 YYEKEE (reference sequence). This CDR3 has 14 amino acids. The CDR3 is CASSLVRTRETQYF. The CDR3 region has the DNA TGTGCTAGCAGCTTGGTGCGGACACGAGAGACCCAGTACTTC.

With respect to this clonotype: The junction shows a germline mismatch at one end, possibly a read error. V and J are TRBV6-5 and TRBJ1-2, with TRBD1 identical over 8 bases. The germline gives CDR1 MNHEY, CDR2 SVGAGI. This CDR3 has 15 amino acids. The CDR3, as DNA: TGTGCCAGCAGGGAGTCAGGGGGCGAGACCTATGACTACACCTTC. This encodes CASRESGGETYDYTF.

Worth noting for this clonotype: Given a much more abundant clone one base away, this may be a read error. This chain connects TRBV7-9 to TRBJ2-7, with 8 bases that match TRBD2. CDR3 length equals 14 residues. In germline, CDR1 is SEHNR, CDR2 FQNEAQ (reference sequence). J was trimmed by 6 bases and V by 4 bases; bases with no gene match: 8. The CDR3, as DNA: TGTGCCAGCAGCTCCCTAGCGGGCAACTGCGAGCAGTACTTC. This sequence encodes CASSSLAGNCEQYF.

This clonotype was counted at least ten times. CDR3: CASSESGGGESEQYF. CDR3 coding DNA: TGCGCCAGCAGTGAGTCTGGCGGGGGGGAAAGCGAGCAGTACTTC. The rearrangement links TRBV10-2 to TRBJ2-7; 9 bases line up with TRBD2. CDR1 is WSHSY, CDR2 SAAADI, per germline. V was pared by 0 bases and J by 6 bases, with 6 bases of the junction left unmatched. This CDR3 comprises 15 residues.

This clonotype has just a few counts. The gene calls are TRBV15 and TRBJ2-5; 11 bases fit TRBD2. CDR3 length: 19 amino acids. Looked up from germline, CDR1 is LNHNV and CDR2 is YYDKDF (reference sequence). V dropped 0 bases and J dropped 5; count of bases not matched to a gene: 14. The CDR3 reads CATSRDPPHSGGAGETQYF. Here the CDR3 DNA reads TGTGCCACCAGCAGAGATCCCCCTCATAGCGGGGGGGCAGGGGAGACCCAGTACTTC. Filled out from reference TRBV15 and TRBJ2-5, the complete variable domain reads DAMVIQNPRYQVTQFGKPVTLSCSQTLNHNVMYWYQQKSSQAPKLLFHYYDKDFNNEADTPDNFQSRRPNTSFCFLDIRSPGLGDTAMYLCATSRDPPHSGGAGETQYFGPGTRLLVL.

This sequence joins TRBV5-5 and TRBJ2-7, with 9 nucleotides matching TRBD2. Germline V gene sequence: CDR1 SGHKS, CDR2 YYEKEE (reference sequence). The V segment lost 2 bases and the J segment 6 bases; nucleotides outside the gene matches: 9. This CDR3 region has 15 residues. This CDR3 is CASSFGGRTSAEQYF. The CDR3 DNA reads TGTGCCAGCAGCTTCGGGGGTCGGACTAGCGCCGAGCAGTACTTC.

In this sample, this clonotype turned up many times. V usage is TRBV7-9 and J usage is TRBJ2-7; D remains ambiguous. The CDR3 is made up of 12 amino acids. Trimming removed 7 bases from V and 2 bases from J, with 9 bases in between. Germline V gene data show CDR1 as SEHNR and CDR2 as FQNEAQ (reference sequence). The CDR3 bases are TGTGCCAGCACACCAGCCACCTACGAGCAGTACTTC. Encoded protein: CASTPATYEQYF.

Comment on this clonotype: Its ends do not fully match the called genes, so a read error is possible. The rearrangement uses TRBV6-2 or TRBV6-3 and TRBJ2-7; maybe TRBD2 (6 bases). The CDR3 consists of 12 residues. CDR1 MNHEY and CDR2 SVGEGT come from the germline V gene. The CDR3 nucleotides read TGTGCCAGCCGCCCTGGCGGGGTCGAGCGGTACTTC. This codes for CASRPGGVERYF.

Worth noting for this clonotype: Since a much larger clone is just one base distant, this may be a read error. This chain connects TRBV20-1 to TRBJ2-1; D may be TRBD2 (5 bases). Judging by the DNA end, TRBJ2-7 fits better; the J call may be wrong. CDR3 size: 14 residues. Germline assignment: CDR1 DFQATT and CDR2 SNEGSKA (reference sequence). CDR3 DNA sequence: TGCAGTGCTCAAGAGGGCCTCGCACGGGGCGAGCAGTACTTC. Translating it yields CSAQEGLARGEQYF.

The genes are TRBV29-1 and TRBJ1-5; D gene unclear. This CDR3 is 12 amino acids long. V lost 5 bases, J lost 4 bases, and 9 bases lay in between. Germline V gene data show CDR1 as SQVTM and CDR2 as ANQGSEA. The CDR3 loop reads CSVTSGNQPQHF. CDR3 in DNA: TGCAGCGTTACTTCAGGTAATCAGCCCCAGCATTTT.

In nucleotides, the CDR3 is TGCGCCAGCAGCTTGCTTGCACTAGCGGTGAACACCGGGGAGCTGTTTTTT. It specifies CASSLLALAVNTGELFF. The gene calls are TRBV5-1 and TRBJ2-2; the match to TRBD2 covers 8 bases. Germline V gene sequence: CDR1 SGHRS, CDR2 YFSETQ. The trim removed 1 base at V and 1 base at J, leaving 6 bases unmatched. The CDR3 length is 17 residues. Using reference TRBV5-1 and TRBJ2-2 for the parts outside the CDR3, the full variable domain is KAGVTQTPRYLIKTRGQQVTLSCSPISGHRSVSWYQQTPGQGLQFLFEYFSETQRNKGNFPGRFSGRQFSNSRSEMNVSTLELGDSALYLCASSLLALAVNTGELFFGEGSRLTVL.

There are a few counts of this clonotype. This chain joins TRBV27 and TRBJ2-3; TRBD2 agrees at 7 bases. V gave up 2 bases and J gave up 1 base; unmatched junction bases: 9. This CDR3 has 17 residues. The V gene's germline CDR1 is MNHEY and CDR2 SMNVEV (reference sequence). The CDR3: CASSLLAGVGGTDTQYF. CDR3 in DNA: TGTGCCAGCAGTTTACTCGCGGGAGTCGGGGGCACAGATACGCAGTATTTT.

V and J are TRBV7-3 and TRBJ2-3; D remains unclear. CDR1 and CDR2 from the germline V gene are SGHTA and FQGTGA. The germline V and J ends were trimmed by 5 bases and 14 bases, with 11 bases remaining between them. The CDR3 is 10 amino acids. In DNA, the CDR3 is TGTGCCAGCAGCGGGAACCCGCGGTATTTT. It yields the protein CASSGNPRYF.

The chain couples TRBV24-1 to TRBJ2-3, with D unresolved. The CDR3 extends over 15 amino acids. V was clipped by 3 bases and J by 1 base, with 10 bases between them. Germline CDR1 reads KGHDR; CDR2 reads SFDVKD. This CDR3 is CATSDTTARTDTQYF. The CDR3 DNA follows: TGTGCCACCAGTGATACCACAGCCCGCACAGATACGCAGTATTTT.

This clonotype was recorded a few times. At one boundary the junction diverges from the germline segment, which might be a read error. The CDR3, as DNA: TGTACCAGCAGTTACCCAGAACAGGGCCAAGTTGAAGCTTTCTTT. As protein: CTSSYPEQGQVEAFF. The chain employs TRBV6-6 and TRBJ1-1; perhaps TRBD1 as D (6 bases). The CDR3 has 15 residues. CDR1 and CDR2 (germline): MNHNY, SVGAGI (reference sequence).